This T cell receptor beta chain came from a study of blood T cells in healthy people across ages. Concerning this clonotype: This clone may be a read error of a much larger clone one base away.

This CDR3 is 12 amino acids long. Next came a second PCR, run for about 7 to 12 cycles, which used a sample-barcoded 5' primer along with a J-beta primer mix. One entry per CDR3 protein results from TCRdb running MiXCR on the 5' RACE reads. The sample includes some 880,000 distinct CDR3 sequences, under 40% seen only once; the top ten take over 10%. The authors extracted at least 5 micrograms of total RNA per sample. The chain links TRBV12-3 or TRBV12-4 to TRBJ2-1; D is unresolved. The sample consisted of blood. The clonotype originates from a young man in good health. The CDR3 nucleotides read TGTGCCAGCAGTTTTTATGGGGATGAGCTGTTCTTC. Encoded protein: CASSFYGDELFF.